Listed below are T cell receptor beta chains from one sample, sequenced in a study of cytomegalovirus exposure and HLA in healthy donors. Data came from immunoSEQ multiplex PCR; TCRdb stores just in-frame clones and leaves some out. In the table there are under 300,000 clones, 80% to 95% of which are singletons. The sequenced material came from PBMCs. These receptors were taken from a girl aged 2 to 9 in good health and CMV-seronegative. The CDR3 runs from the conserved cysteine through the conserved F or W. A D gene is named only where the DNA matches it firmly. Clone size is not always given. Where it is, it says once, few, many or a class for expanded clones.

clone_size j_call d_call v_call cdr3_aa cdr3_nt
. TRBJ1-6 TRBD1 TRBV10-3 CAISEVSGGSSPLHF TGTGCCATCAGTGAGGTGTCAGGGGGTAGTTCACCCCTCCACTTT
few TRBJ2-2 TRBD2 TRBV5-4 CASSLGGSGGNTGELFF TGTGCCAGCAGCTTGGGGGGTAGCGGGGGAAACACCGGGGAGCTGTTTTTT
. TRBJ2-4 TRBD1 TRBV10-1 CASSTGTGGVSKNIQYF TGCGCCAGCAGTACCGGGACAGGGGGCGTTTCCAAAAACATTCAGTACTTC
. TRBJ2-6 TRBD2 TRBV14 CASSQDRLAGSGANVLTF TGTGCCAGCAGCCAAGACAGATTAGCGGGATCTGGGGCCAACGTCCTGACTTTC
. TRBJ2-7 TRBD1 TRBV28 CASSGGTGGRYEQYF TGTGCCAGCAGTGGGGGGACAGGGGGGCGCTACGAGCAGTACTTC
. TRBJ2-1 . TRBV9 CASSVVSGAEQFF TGTGCCAGCAGCGTAGTATCAGGGGCTGAGCAGTTCTTC
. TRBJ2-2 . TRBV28 CASRSGQKATGELFF TGTGCCAGCAGGTCTGGACAGAAGGCTACCGGGGAGCTGTTTTTT
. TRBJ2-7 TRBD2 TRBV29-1 CSGAIKAGVLYEQYF TGCAGCGGCGCAATTAAGGCGGGAGTCCTCTACGAGCAGTACTTC
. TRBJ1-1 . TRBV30 CAWSVSGGGKAFF TGTGCCTGGAGTGTATCGGGGGGAGGAAAAGCTTTCTTT
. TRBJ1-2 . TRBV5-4 CASSLRTVINYGYTF TGTGCCAGCAGCTTGAGGACAGTTATTAACTATGGCTACACCTTC
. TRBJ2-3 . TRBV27 CASSPGITSGQYF TGTGCCAGCAGTCCCGGGATTACTAGTGGGCAGTATTTT
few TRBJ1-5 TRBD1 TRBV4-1 CASSQDDRGNQPQHF TGCGCCAGCAGCCAAGATGACAGGGGCAATCAGCCCCAGCATTTT
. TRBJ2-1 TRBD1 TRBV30 CAWKGQGGVNEQFF TGTGCCTGGAAGGGACAGGGGGGGGTGAATGAGCAGTTCTTC
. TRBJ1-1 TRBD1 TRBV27 CASSRQGPNTEAFF TGTGCCAGCAGCCGACAGGGGCCGAACACTGAAGCTTTCTTT
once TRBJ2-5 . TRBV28 CAVASSRATQYF TGTGCCGTCGCTAGCTCCCGCGCGACCCAGTACTTC
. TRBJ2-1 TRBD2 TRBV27 CASSLHHNLAGGLDEQFF TGTGCCAGCAGTTTACACCACAATCTAGCGGGGGGGTTAGATGAGCAGTTCTTC
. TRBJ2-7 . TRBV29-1 CSVEDGNSNEQYF TGCAGCGTTGAAGACGGGAATAGCAACGAGCAGTACTTC
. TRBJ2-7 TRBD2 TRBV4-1 CASSPGTSGSYEQYF TGCGCCAGCAGCCCAGGGACTAGCGGCTCCTACGAGCAGTACTTC
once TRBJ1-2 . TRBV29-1 CSVREGGDSGYTF TGCAGCGTCCGCGAAGGAGGGGATAGTGGCTACACCTTC
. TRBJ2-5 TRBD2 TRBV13 CASSLGLATETQYF TGTGCCAGCAGCCTGGGACTAGCGACAGAGACCCAGTACTTC
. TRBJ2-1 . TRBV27 CASSPRDLSSYNEQFF TGTGCCAGCAGTCCCCGGGACTTGAGCTCCTACAATGAGCAGTTCTTC
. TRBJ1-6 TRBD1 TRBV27 CASTNDRGPNSPLHF TGTGCCAGCACCAACGACAGGGGGCCTAATTCACCCCTCCACTTT
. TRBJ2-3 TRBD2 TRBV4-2 CASSQGDFSWLAGVTDTQYF TGTGCCAGCAGCCAAGGAGACTTTTCTTGGCTAGCGGGCGTCACAGATACGCAGTATTTT
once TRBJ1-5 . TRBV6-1 CASSEEAGRRVNQPQHF TGTGCCAGCAGTGAAGAGGCAGGGAGGAGGGTCAATCAGCCCCAGCATTTT
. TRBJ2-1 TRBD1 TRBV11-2 CASSPDRVSGVFGEQFF TGTGCCAGCAGCCCTGACAGGGTGTCTGGGGTATTCGGTGAGCAGTTCTTC
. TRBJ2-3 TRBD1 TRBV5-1 CASSKETGSDTQYF TGCGCCAGCAGCAAGGAGACAGGGTCAGATACGCAGTATTTT
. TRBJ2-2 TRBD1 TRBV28 CASSLWGTGDVTGELFF TGTGCCAGCAGTTTATGGGGGACAGGGGACGTCACCGGGGAGCTGTTTTTT
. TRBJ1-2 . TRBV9 CASSVAPRSPFYGYTF TGTGCCAGCAGCGTCGCCCCTCGGTCCCCTTTCTATGGCTACACCTTC
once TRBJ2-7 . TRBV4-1 CASSQGTASSYEQYF TGCGCCAGCAGCCAAGGGACAGCAAGCTCCTACGAGCAGTACTTC